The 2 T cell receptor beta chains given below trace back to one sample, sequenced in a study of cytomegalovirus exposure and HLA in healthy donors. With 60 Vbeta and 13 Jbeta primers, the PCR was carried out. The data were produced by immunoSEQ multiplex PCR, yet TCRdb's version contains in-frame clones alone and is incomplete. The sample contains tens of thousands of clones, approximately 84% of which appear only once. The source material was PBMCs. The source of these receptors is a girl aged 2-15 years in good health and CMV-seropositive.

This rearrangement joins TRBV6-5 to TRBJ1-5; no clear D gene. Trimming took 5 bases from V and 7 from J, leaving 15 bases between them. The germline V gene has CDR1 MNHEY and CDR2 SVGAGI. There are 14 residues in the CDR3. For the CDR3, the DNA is TGTGCCAGCAGTAGAACCAGCGGTTACCAGCCCCAGCATTTT. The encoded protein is CASSRTSGYQPQHF.

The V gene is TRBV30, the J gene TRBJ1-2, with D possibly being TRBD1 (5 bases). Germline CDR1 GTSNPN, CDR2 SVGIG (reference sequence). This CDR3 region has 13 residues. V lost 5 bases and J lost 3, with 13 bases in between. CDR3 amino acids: CAWGSPGDYGYTF. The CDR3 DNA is TGTGCCTGGGGGTCCCCGGGGGACTATGGCTACACCTTC.